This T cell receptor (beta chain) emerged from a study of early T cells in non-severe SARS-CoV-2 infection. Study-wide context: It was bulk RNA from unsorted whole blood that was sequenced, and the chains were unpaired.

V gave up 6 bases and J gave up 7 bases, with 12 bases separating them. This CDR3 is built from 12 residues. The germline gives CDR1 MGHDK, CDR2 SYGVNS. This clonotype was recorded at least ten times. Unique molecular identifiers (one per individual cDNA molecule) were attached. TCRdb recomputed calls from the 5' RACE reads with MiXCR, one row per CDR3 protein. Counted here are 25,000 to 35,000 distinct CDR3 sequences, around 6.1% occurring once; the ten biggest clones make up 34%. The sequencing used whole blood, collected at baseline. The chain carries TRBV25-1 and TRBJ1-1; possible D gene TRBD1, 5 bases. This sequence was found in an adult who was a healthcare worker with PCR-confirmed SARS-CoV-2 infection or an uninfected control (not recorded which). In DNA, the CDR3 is TGTGCCAGCAGCCTCTGGGACGGTGAAGCTTTCTTT. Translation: CASSLWDGEAFF.